This TCR beta chain stems from a study of blood T cell repertoires in COVID-19. The method was immunoSEQ multiplex PCR; TCRdb's version includes in-frame clones alone and lacks a portion of them. The sample records roughly 150,000 clones, 80% to 90% being singletons. This CDR3 has 18 amino acids. The V gene lost 0 bases and the J gene lost 0 bases, with 16 bases spanning the gap. The germline CDR1 and CDR2 sequences are SGDLS and YYNGEE. Sample: peripheral blood. The clonotype originates from a human donor in a cohort sampled during active COVID-19. The V and J genes are TRBV9 and TRBJ1-3, with D uncertain. The DNA for the CDR3 is TGTGCCAGCAGCGTAGGAGCCCGCACGGGTGACTCTGGAAACACCATATATTTT. It encodes CASSVGARTGDSGNTIYF.